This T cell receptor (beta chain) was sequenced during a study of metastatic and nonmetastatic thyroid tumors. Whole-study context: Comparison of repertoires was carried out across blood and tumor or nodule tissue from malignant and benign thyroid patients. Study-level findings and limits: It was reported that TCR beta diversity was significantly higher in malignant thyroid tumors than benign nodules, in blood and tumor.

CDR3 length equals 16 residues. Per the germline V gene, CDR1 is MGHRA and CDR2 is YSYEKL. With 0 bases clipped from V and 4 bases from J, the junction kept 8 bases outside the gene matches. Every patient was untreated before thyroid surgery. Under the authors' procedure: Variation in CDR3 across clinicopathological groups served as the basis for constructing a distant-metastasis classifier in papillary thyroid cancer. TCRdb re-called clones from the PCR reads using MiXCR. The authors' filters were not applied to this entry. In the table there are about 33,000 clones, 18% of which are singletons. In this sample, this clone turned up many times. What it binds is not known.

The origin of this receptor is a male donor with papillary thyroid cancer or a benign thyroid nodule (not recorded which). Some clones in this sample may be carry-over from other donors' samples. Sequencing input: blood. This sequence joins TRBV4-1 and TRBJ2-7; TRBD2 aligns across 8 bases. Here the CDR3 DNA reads TGCGCCAGCAGCCAAGAAGAACGGGGGGGCTTGTACGAGCAGTACTTC. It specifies CASSQEERGGLYEQYF.